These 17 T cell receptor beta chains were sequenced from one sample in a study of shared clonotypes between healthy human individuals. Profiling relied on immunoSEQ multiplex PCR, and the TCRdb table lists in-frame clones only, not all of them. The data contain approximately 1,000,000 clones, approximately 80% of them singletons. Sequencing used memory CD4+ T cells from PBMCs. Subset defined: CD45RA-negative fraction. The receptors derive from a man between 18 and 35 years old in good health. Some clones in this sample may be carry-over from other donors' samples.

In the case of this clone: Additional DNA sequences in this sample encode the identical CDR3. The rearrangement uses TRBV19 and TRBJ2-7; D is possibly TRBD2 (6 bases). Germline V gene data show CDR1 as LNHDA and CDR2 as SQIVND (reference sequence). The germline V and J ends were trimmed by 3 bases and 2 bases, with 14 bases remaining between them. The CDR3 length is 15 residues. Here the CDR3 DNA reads TGTGCCAGTAGTATCGGGGGTAGCGGTACCTACGAGCAGTACTTC. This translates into CASSIGGSGTYEQYF.

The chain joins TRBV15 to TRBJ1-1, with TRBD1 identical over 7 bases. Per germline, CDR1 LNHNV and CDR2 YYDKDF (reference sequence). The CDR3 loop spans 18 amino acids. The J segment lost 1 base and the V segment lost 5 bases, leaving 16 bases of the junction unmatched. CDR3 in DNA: TGTGCCACCAGCGGAGTACTTTTCACGGGACAGTCGAACACTGAAGCTTTCTTT. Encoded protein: CATSGVLFTGQSNTEAFF.

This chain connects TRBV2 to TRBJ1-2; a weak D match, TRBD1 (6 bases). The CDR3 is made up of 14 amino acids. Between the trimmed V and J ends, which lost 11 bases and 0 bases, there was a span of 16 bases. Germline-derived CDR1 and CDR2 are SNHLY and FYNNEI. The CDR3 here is CAGSGTLTNYGYTF. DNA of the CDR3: TGTGCCGGGTCCGGGACACTGACTAACTATGGCTACACCTTC.

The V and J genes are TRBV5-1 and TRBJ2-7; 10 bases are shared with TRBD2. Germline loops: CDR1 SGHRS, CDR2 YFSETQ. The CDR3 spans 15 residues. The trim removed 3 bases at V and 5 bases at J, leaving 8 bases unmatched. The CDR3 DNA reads TGCGCCAGCAGCTCGTTAGCGGGAGGTCTGGACGAGCAGTACTTC. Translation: CASSSLAGGLDEQYF.

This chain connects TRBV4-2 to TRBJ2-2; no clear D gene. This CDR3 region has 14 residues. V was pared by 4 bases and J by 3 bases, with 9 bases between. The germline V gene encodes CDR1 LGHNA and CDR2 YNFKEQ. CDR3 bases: TGTGCCAGCAGCCCCCGGCGAGACACCGGGGAGCTGTTTTTT. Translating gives CASSPRRDTGELFF.

CDR3: CASSATSGRAREQYF. The CDR3 DNA sequence: TGTGCCAGCAGCGCCACTAGCGGGAGGGCCCGCGAGCAGTACTTC. This chain links TRBV7-9 with TRBJ2-7, with TRBD2 identical over 13 bases. The CDR3 runs 15 residues. Germline CDR1 and CDR2: SEHNR and FQNEAQ (reference sequence). J was trimmed by 6 bases and V by 5 bases; bases with no gene match: 7.

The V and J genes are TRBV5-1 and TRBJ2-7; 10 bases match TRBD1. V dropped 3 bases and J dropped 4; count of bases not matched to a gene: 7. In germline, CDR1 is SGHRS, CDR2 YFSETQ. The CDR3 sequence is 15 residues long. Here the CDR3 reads CASSSAGTGAYEQYF. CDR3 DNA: TGCGCCAGCAGCTCCGCCGGGACAGGGGCGTACGAGCAGTACTTC.

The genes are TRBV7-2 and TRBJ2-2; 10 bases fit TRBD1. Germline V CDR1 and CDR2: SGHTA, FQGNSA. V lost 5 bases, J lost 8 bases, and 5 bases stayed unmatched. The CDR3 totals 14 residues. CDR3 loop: CASSGDRGYGELFF. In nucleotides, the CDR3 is TGTGCCAGCAGCGGGGACAGGGGCTATGGGGAGCTGTTTTTT.

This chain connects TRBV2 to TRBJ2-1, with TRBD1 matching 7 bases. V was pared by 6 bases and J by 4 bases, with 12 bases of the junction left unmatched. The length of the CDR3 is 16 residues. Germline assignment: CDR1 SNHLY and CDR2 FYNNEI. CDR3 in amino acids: CASRGPPGTEYNEQFF. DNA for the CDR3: TGTGCCAGCAGGGGTCCCCCCGGGACAGAATACAATGAGCAGTTCTTC.

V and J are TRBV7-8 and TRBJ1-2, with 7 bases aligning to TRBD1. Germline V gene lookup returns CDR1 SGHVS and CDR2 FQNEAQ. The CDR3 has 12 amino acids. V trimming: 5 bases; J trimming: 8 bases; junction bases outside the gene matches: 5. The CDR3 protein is CASSGRQGGYTF. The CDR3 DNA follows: TGTGCCAGCAGCGGGAGACAGGGAGGCTACACCTTC.

The CDR3 sequence is CASSEVREAEQYF. The CDR3 DNA sequence: TGTGCCAGCAGTGAGGTCAGGGAGGCCGAGCAGTACTTC. The rearrangement links TRBV6-1 to TRBJ2-7; weak D call: TRBD2 (6 bases). Germline V lookup: CDR1 MNHNS, CDR2 SASEGT. V gave up 3 bases and J gave up 6 bases, with 12 bases separating them. The CDR3 is 13 residues long.

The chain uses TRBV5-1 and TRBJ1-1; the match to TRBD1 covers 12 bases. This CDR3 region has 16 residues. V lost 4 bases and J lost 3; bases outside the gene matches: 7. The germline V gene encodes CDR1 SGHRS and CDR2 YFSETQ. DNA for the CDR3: TGCGCCAGCAGCAGGGGGACAGGGGGCTTGGACACTGAAGCTTTCTTT. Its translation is CASSRGTGGLDTEAFF.

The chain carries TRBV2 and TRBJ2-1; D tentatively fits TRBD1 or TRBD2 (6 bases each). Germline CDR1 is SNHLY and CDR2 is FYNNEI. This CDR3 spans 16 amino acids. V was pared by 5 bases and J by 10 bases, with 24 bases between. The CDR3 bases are TGTGCCAGCAGTCCCCAGGGGCTAGGAGGGTCAGGAGAGCAGTTCTTC. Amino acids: CASSPQGLGGSGEQFF.

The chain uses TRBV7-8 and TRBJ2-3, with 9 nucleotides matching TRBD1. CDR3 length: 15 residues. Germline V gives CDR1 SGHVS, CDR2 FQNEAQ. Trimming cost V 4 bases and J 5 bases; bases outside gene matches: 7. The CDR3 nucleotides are TGTGCCAGCAGCTCTTACGGGACAGGGAGAGATACGCAGTATTTT. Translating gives CASSSYGTGRDTQYF.

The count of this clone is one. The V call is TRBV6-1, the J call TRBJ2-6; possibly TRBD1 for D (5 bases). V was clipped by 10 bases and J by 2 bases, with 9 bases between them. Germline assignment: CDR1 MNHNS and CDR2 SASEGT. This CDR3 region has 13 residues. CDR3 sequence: CATQGPGANVLTF. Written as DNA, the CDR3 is TGTGCCACCCAGGGTCCTGGGGCCAACGTCCTGACTTTC.

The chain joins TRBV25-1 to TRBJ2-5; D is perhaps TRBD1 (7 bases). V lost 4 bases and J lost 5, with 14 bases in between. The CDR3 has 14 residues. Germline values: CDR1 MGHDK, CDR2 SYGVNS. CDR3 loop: CASSAGGGLETQYF. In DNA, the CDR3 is TGTGCCAGCAGTGCAGGGGGAGGTTTGGAGACCCAGTACTTC.

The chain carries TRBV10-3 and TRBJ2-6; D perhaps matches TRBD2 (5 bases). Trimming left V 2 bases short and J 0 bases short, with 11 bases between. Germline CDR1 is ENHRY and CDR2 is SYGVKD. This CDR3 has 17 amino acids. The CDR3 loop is CAISEILTTSGANVLTF. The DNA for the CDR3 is TGTGCCATCAGTGAGATTTTGACTACCTCTGGGGCCAACGTCCTGACTTTC.